This TCR beta chain was found in a study of blood T cell repertoires in COVID-19. The trim removed 5 bases at V and 5 bases at J, leaving 10 bases unmatched. The CDR3 consists of 15 residues. CDR1 is MNHEY and CDR2 is SVGAGI in the germline V gene. In the 2 weeks before study entry, exposed participants met a COVID-19 case, which was PCR-confirmed or clinician-diagnosed. Only in-frame clones appear in the TCRdb table, and some are missing; sequencing was by immunoSEQ multiplex PCR. Among a few hundred thousand clones listed, 82% were seen once. This chain joins TRBV6-5 and TRBJ2-7, with 9 bases fitting TRBD2. The receptor comes from a man aged 40-50 years who had been exposed to COVID-19. The source material was PBMCs or T cells enriched from blood (not recorded which). The chain's CDR3 is CASSRGTSNSHEQYF. The CDR3 DNA follows: TGTGCCAGCAGTAGAGGGACTAGCAATTCCCACGAGCAGTACTTC.